The 26 T cell receptor beta chains reported below all come from one sample, sequenced in a study of Ad26.COV2.S vaccination and SARS-CoV-2 variants (dated by TCRdb to the early 2020s). Library method: the immunoSEQ multiplex PCR assay. TCRdb took this table from immuneACCESS and kept in-frame rearrangements with V and J called. Such tables lack part of the clones; where checked against another copy, unresolved V genes explain under half of the gap, and the rest is unexplained. The sample table shows 350,000 to 550,000 clones, and roughly nine tenths are seen once. Over 2% of the sample lies in the top ten. Reading the label with the study, this specimen's treatment or condition is: 19 received Ad26.COV2.S at low or high dose, single or two shots; about 5 received placebo; per-sample allocation not given. Repertoires of vaccine and placebo recipients were sequenced from samples taken on day 63 after the first injection.

The source material was peripheral blood, sampled in a trial of Ad26.COV2.S vaccine versus placebo. These receptors originate from a person between 18 and 60 years old who received the Ad26.COV2.S COVID-19 vaccine or a placebo.

This chain uses TRBV9 with TRBJ2-1; no definite D call. Germline CDR1 and CDR2: SGDLS and YYNGEE. Deletions cut 4 bases from V and 0 bases from J, with 11 bases between. The CDR3 has 15 amino acids. CDR3 sequence (DNA): TGTGCCAGCAGCCGGCGCATAAGCTCCTACAATGAGCAGTTCTTC. This translates into CASSRRISSYNEQFF. Based on the CDR3 plus reference TRBV9 and TRBJ2-1, the full variable domain is DSGVTQTPKHLITATGQRVTLRCSPRSGDLSVYWYQQSLDQGLQFLIQYYNGEERAKGNILERFSAQQFPDLHSELNLSSLELGDSALYFCASSRRISSYNEQFFGPGTRLTVL.

The chain recombines TRBV19 with TRBJ2-5; 10 bases are a match to TRBD2. There are 16 residues in the CDR3. CDR1 LNHDA and CDR2 SQIVND come from the germline V gene (reference sequence). V shed 3 bases, J shed 2 bases, and the junction held 6 bases outside the gene matches. For the CDR3, the DNA is TGTGCCAGTAGTATCGGTCTAGCGGGGGTTCAAGAGACCCAGTACTTC. As protein: CASSIGLAGVQETQYF.

As concerns this clone: A much bigger clone sits one base away, suggesting this may be a read error. This same CDR3 is encoded by further DNA sequences in the sample. The V and J genes are TRBV7-2 and TRBJ1-1; 8 bases are a match to TRBD1. Germline V gives CDR1 SGHTA, CDR2 FQGNSA. The CDR3 is made up of 13 amino acids. The V and J ends lost 6 bases and 5 bases, in that order; junction bases with no gene match: 5. The CDR3, as DNA: TGTGCCAGCAGTTTACGACAGGGGACTGAAGCTTTCTTT. Residues: CASSLRQGTEAFF.

As for this clone: A read error may produce the germline difference seen at one junction end. This chain links TRBV11-2 with TRBJ2-2; 8 positions agree with TRBD1. CDR1 SGHAT and CDR2 FQNNGV come from the germline V gene. CDR3 length: 12 residues. DNA of the CDR3: TGTGCCAGCAGCCACGAAGGCAGGGGGCCGGGTTTT. This translates into CASSHEGRGPGF.

This chain connects TRBV5-6 to TRBJ2-2; 9 nucleotides agree with TRBD1. In germline, CDR1 is SGHDT, CDR2 YYEEEE. The junction had 15 bases not matched to a gene; V was cut back by 1 base and J by 5 bases. The CDR3 is 19 amino acids. The CDR3 bases are TGTGCCAGCAGCTTGTATATCTCGGGACAGGGAGTTCTGACCGGGGAGCTGTTTTTT. Translated: CASSLYISGQGVLTGELFF.

The chain uses TRBV7-6 and TRBJ2-7, with TRBD2 as a possible D gene (5 bases). Germline CDR1 reads SGHVS; CDR2 reads FNYEAQ. This CDR3 is 14 amino acids long. Trimming stripped 0 bases from V and 0 bases from J, with 6 bases between. CDR3 region: CASSLAGNSYEQYV. CDR3 sequence (DNA): TGTGCCAGCAGCTTAGCCGGGAACTCCTACGAGCAGTACGTC.

The chain links TRBV13 to TRBJ2-7; D is perhaps TRBD2 (6 bases). V was clipped by 5 bases and J by 1 base, with 12 bases between them. The CDR3 length is 14 residues. Germline-derived CDR1 and CDR2 are PRHDT and FYEKMQ (reference sequence). Here the CDR3 reads CASSPAAGSYEQYF. The DNA of the CDR3 is TGTGCCAGCAGCCCCGCCGCGGGGTCCTACGAGCAGTACTTC.

The chain links TRBV5-1 to TRBJ2-5, with 8 bases lining up with TRBD1. Unmatched junction bases numbered 7, after V lost 4 bases and J lost 2 bases. CDR3 length equals 15 residues. Germline V gives CDR1 SGHRS, CDR2 YFSETQ. The CDR3 nucleotides read TGCGCCAGCAGCCTGCAGGGGGCCTCGCAAGAGACCCAGTACTTC. It yields the protein CASSLQGASQETQYF.

This clone was seen only once. The chain employs TRBV11-2 and TRBJ2-2, with D tentatively TRBD2 (5 bases). Germline values: CDR1 SGHAT, CDR2 FQNNGV. The CDR3 has 14 amino acids. Trimming took off 3 bases at V and 5 bases at J, with 10 bases between the two ends. The CDR3 loop reads CASSLVSGTGELFF. The CDR3 DNA reads as TGTGCCAGCAGCTTGGTCTCGGGAACCGGGGAGCTGTTTTTT.

The chain is built from TRBV4-1 and TRBJ1-3; the D is unclear. The CDR3 loop spans 16 amino acids. The V and J ends lost 3 bases and 2 bases respectively, with 14 bases between them. Germline CDR1 and CDR2: MGHRA and YSYEKL. The CDR3 region has the DNA TGCGCCAGCAGCCACACGGAGGACCGCACTGGAAACACCATATATTTT. Its protein product is CASSHTEDRTGNTIYF.

This clone came up once. The rearrangement joins TRBV21-1 to TRBJ2-1; the tabulated D call, TRBD1, remains unverified against the DNA. TRBV21-1 is assigned pseudogene status. There are 14 residues in the CDR3. The CDR3 DNA reads as TGTGCCAGCAGCAATAGGACAGGGGGGAATGAGCAGTTCTTC. It codes for CASSNRTGGNEQFF.

The chain combines TRBV12-3 or TRBV12-4 with TRBJ2-1; the D gene could be TRBD1 or TRBD2 (5 bases each). Trimming shortened V by 6 bases and J by 9 bases, and 12 bases separated the two germline ends. This CDR3 has 12 residues. CDR3 nucleotides: TGTGCCAGCAGCATCTCTGGGACTGAGCAGTTCTTC. This gives the protein CASSISGTEQFF.

CDR3 nucleotide sequence: TGCGCCAGCAGCCAAGGTCGCCCCCTTAGCAATCAGCCCCAGCATTTT. Its protein product is CASSQGRPLSNQPQHF. J is TRBJ1-5 and V is TRBV4-1, with D unresolved. The germline gives CDR1 MGHRA, CDR2 YSYEKL. CDR3 size: 16 residues. Trimming stripped 1 base from V and 0 bases from J, with 10 bases between.

The chain has TRBV19 and TRBJ1-6; TRBD1 matches 9 bases. The germline V gene encodes CDR1 LNHDA and CDR2 SQIVND (reference sequence). The CDR3 is 17 residues long. Trimming at V came to 7 bases and at J to 10 bases, leaving 17 bases not matched to a gene. DNA of the CDR3: TGTGCCAGTACCCCCTCCGGGACAGGGTCGATGAGGTCACCCCTCCACTTT. Translated: CASTPSGTGSMRSPLHF.

The chain combines TRBV11-3 with TRBJ2-1, with D possibly being TRBD1 or TRBD2 (5 bases each). The CDR3 loop spans 15 amino acids. The germline V gene has CDR1 SGHNT and CDR2 YENEEA. V was shortened by 10 bases and J by 2 bases, with 18 bases between the two germline ends. The CDR3 coding sequence is TGTGCCACGCGATCCGTTGGGGGTACCTACAATGAGCAGTTCTTC. Amino acid sequence: CATRSVGGTYNEQFF. The variable domain in full, with the rest retrieved from reference TRBV11-3 and TRBJ2-1, is EAGVVQSPRYKIIEKKQPVAFWCNPISGHNTLYWYLQNLGQGPELLIRYENEEAVDDSQLPKDRFSAERLKGVDSTLKIQPAELGDSAVYLCATRSVGGTYNEQFFGPGTRLTVL.

The gene calls are TRBV5-1 and TRBJ2-5, with D tentatively TRBD1 or TRBD2 (6 bases each). V lost 0 bases and J 5 bases, leaving 11 bases between the germline ends. The V gene's germline CDR1 is SGHRS and CDR2 YFSETQ. The CDR3 sequence is 14 residues long. CDR3 region: CASSLERGLETQYF. Here the CDR3 DNA reads TGCGCCAGCAGCTTGGAACGGGGGCTTGAGACCCAGTACTTC.

This rearrangement joins TRBV28 to TRBJ2-3, with TRBD2 identical over 14 bases. CDR1 and CDR2 (germline): MDHEN, SYDVKM. V lost 4 bases to trimming and J lost 0 bases; unmatched junction nucleotides: 6. CDR3 size: 18 residues. The CDR3 region has the DNA TGTGCCAGCAGTTCCGGGACTAGCGGGGGTTATAGCACAGATACGCAGTATTTT. Protein sequence: CASSSGTSGGYSTDTQYF.

Comments on this clone: The identical CDR3 is also encoded by other nucleotide sequences in the sample. This chain links TRBV5-1 with TRBJ2-3, with D unclear. The germline V gene has CDR1 SGHRS and CDR2 YFSETQ. The CDR3 is 11 residues long. With 1 base removed from V and 3 bases from J, the gap between germline ends came to 0 bases. Written as DNA, the CDR3 is TGCGCCAGCAGCTTGACAGATACGCAGTATTTT. This gives the protein CASSLTDTQYF.

J is TRBJ1-6 and V is TRBV9; D gene unclear. Looked up from germline, CDR1 is SGDLS and CDR2 is YYNGEE. The CDR3 length is 16 residues. Trimming shortened V by 4 bases and J by 0 bases, and 11 bases separated the two germline ends. The CDR3 region is CASSSTSSSYNSPLHF. Here the CDR3 DNA reads TGTGCCAGCAGCTCCACCTCTAGCTCCTATAATTCACCCCTCCACTTT.

The DNA of the CDR3 is TGTGCCAGCTCACCACCGACTCGGGGGAGGGAAGCTTTCTTT. The encoded protein is CASSPPTRGREAFF. This chain connects TRBV18 to TRBJ1-1; D is possibly TRBD1 (5 bases). The germline gives CDR1 KGHSH, CDR2 LQKENI. V was cut by 0 bases and J by 8 bases, with 13 bases left in between. This CDR3 is 14 amino acids long. The whole variable domain, remainder taken from reference TRBV18 and TRBJ1-1, is NAGVMQNPRHLVRRRGQEARLRCSPMKGHSHVYWYRQLPEEGLKFMVYLQKENIIDESGMPKERFSAEFPKEGPSILRIQQVVRGDSAAYFCASSPPTRGREAFFGQGTRLTVV.

On this clone: Germline is not matched at one junction end, which may reflect a read error. This chain joins TRBV3-1 (or the pseudogene TRBV3-2) and TRBJ2-2; TRBD1 or TRBD2 may be the D gene (5 bases each). The CDR3 has 17 amino acids. From germline, CDR1 is LGHDT and CDR2 YNNKEL (reference sequence). The chain's CDR3 is CASSEERGPKRGGELFF. For the CDR3, the DNA is TGTGCCAGCAGCGAAGAAAGAGGGCCTAAAAGGGGCGGGGAGCTGTTTTTT.

V is TRBV6-5 and J is TRBJ2-1; D gene ambiguous. The germline gives CDR1 MNHEY, CDR2 SVGAGI. The ends were cut back, 6 bases at V and 0 bases at J, with 9 bases in the middle. This CDR3 is 14 amino acids long. The CDR3 here is CASRTSSSYNEQFF. CDR3 bases: TGTGCCAGCAGGACCAGCAGCTCCTACAATGAGCAGTTCTTC.

The CDR3: CASSSRWGIDTQYF. The CDR3 nucleotides read TGTGCCAGCAGCTCAAGGTGGGGAATAGATACGCAGTATTTT. The V call is TRBV11-2, the J call TRBJ2-3; D uncertain. From germline, CDR1 is SGHAT and CDR2 FQNNGV. The length of the CDR3 is 14 residues. Between the trimmed V and J ends, which lost 4 bases and 5 bases, there was a span of 13 bases. Full variable domain (missing parts from reference TRBV11-2 and TRBJ2-3): EAGVAQSPRYKIIEKRQSVAFWCNPISGHATLYWYQQILGQGPKLLIQFQNNGVVDDSQLPKDRFSAERLKGVDSTLKIQPAKLEDSAVYLCASSSRWGIDTQYFGPGTRLTVL.

This clone was observed once. The CDR3 loop is CASIGTSGSNEQFF. The CDR3 coding sequence is TGTGCCAGTATTGGGACTAGCGGAAGCAATGAGCAGTTCTTC. This rearrangement joins TRBV19 to TRBJ2-1; 11 bases are a match to TRBD2. The length of the CDR3 is 14 residues. V was clipped by 7 bases and J by 6 bases; unmatched bases: 5. Germline V gives CDR1 LNHDA, CDR2 SQIVND (reference sequence). The full variable domain, rest sourced from reference TRBV19 and TRBJ2-1, is DGGITQSPKYLFRKEGQNVTLSCEQNLNHDAMYWYRQDPGQGLRLIYYSQIVNDFQKGDIAEGYSVSREKKESFPLTVTSAQKNPTAFYLCASIGTSGSNEQFFGPGTRLTVL.

The chain links TRBV18 to TRBJ2-1; the match to TRBD2 covers 7 bases. This CDR3 comprises 13 residues. Germline loops: CDR1 KGHSH, CDR2 LQKENI. V dropped 3 bases and J dropped 7; count of bases not matched to a gene: 3. The CDR3 here is CASSPGLTNEQFF. As DNA, the CDR3 is TGTGCCAGCTCACCGGGACTAACTAATGAGCAGTTCTTC.

The chain carries TRBV13 and TRBJ1-2; D gene unclear. The V gene lost 0 bases and the J gene lost 4 bases, with 9 bases spanning the gap. The germline gives CDR1 PRHDT, CDR2 FYEKMQ (reference sequence). The CDR3 is 14 amino acids. The CDR3, as DNA: TGTGCCAGCAGCTTAGGCCGGAAATTCTATGGCTACACCTTC. This encodes CASSLGRKFYGYTF.